The clone carrying this T cell receptor (beta chain) was detected many times. Its antigen is unidentified. The sample belongs to a study of molecular identifiers for immune sequencing clone quantification. TCRdb redid the calling of the PCR reads with MiXCR, one entry per CDR3 protein. The profile covers under 800,000 distinct CDR3 sequences, with roughly 27% appearing a single time and around 0.78% taken by the ten largest. Regarding the study as a whole: Clones above 20 RNA copies contained over 98% of effector molecules but under 1% of naive ones.

V was trimmed by 6 bases and J by 4 bases, leaving 10 bases between them. The CDR3 sequence is 11 residues long. Germline V CDR1 and CDR2: DFQATT, SNEGSKA (reference sequence). This chain links TRBV20-1 with TRBJ2-7, with D perhaps being TRBD1 or TRBD2 (6 bases each). The sequence was collected from a human donor in good health. Some libraries in this study had Jurkat cell RNA spiked in. The sequenced sample was naive CD8+ T cells from blood, with Jurkat cell RNA spiked in. Subset reported: FACS-sorted CD8+CD4-CCR7+CD45RA+ naive T cells. The CDR3 reads CSAGGSYEQYF. Written as DNA, the CDR3 is TGCAGTGCCGGGGGCAGTTACGAGCAGTACTTC.